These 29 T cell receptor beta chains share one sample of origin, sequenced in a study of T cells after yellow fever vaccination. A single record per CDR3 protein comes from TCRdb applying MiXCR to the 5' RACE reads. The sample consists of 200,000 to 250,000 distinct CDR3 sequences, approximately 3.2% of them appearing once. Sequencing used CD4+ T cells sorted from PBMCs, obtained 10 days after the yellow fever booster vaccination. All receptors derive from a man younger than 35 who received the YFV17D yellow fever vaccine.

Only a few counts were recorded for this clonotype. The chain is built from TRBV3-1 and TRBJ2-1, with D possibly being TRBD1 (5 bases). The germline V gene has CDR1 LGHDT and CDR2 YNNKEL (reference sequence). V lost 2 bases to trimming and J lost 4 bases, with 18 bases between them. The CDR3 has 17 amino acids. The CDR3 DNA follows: TGTGCCAGCAGCCAATCTAACCTGGGCAGGGCTTACAATGAGCAGTTCTTC. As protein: CASSQSNLGRAYNEQFF.

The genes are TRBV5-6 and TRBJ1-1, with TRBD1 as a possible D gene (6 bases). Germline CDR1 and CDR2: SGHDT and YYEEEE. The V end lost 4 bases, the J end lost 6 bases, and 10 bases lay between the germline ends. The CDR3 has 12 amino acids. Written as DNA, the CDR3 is TGTGCCAGCAGCAGACAGGACGCTGAAGCTTTCTTT. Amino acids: CASSRQDAEAFF. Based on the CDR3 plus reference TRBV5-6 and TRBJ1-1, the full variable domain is DAGVTQSPTHLIKTRGQQVTLRCSPKSGHDTVSWYQQALGQGPQFIFQYYEEEERQRGNFPDRFSGHQFPNYSSELNVNALLLGDSALYLCASSRQDAEAFFGQGTRLTVV.

Written as DNA, the CDR3 is TGCGCCAGCAGCTTGGGAGGGGGCGCGAGGGAGACCCAGTACTTC. Protein: CASSLGGGARETQYF. The chain joins TRBV5-1 to TRBJ2-5; 7 positions agree with TRBD1. J gave up 5 bases and V 0 bases, and 7 bases lay outside the gene matches. The CDR3 covers 15 residues. Germline V gives CDR1 SGHRS, CDR2 YFSETQ.

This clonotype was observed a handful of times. This CDR3 is CASSVVGTGSYNEQFF. Here the CDR3 DNA reads TGTGCCAGCAGCGTAGTGGGGACAGGTTCCTACAATGAGCAGTTCTTC. The chain employs TRBV9 and TRBJ2-1; 8 nucleotides match TRBD1. J gave up 1 base and V 0 bases, and 3 bases lay outside the gene matches. Germline V gene sequence: CDR1 SGDLS, CDR2 YYNGEE. The CDR3 runs 16 residues. Complete variable domain (other parts from reference TRBV9 and TRBJ2-1): DSGVTQTPKHLITATGQRVTLRCSPRSGDLSVYWYQQSLDQGLQFLIQYYNGEERAKGNILERFSAQQFPDLHSELNLSSLELGDSALYFCASSVVGTGSYNEQFFGPGTRLTVL.

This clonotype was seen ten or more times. CDR3 coding DNA: TGCGCCAGCAGCCCAACAGGGGATGTTGTGGAGACCCAGTACTTC. As protein: CASSPTGDVVETQYF. The rearrangement links TRBV5-1 to TRBJ2-5; 7 bases agree with TRBD1. This CDR3 comprises 15 residues. CDR1 SGHRS and CDR2 YFSETQ come from the germline V gene. J was trimmed by 5 bases and V by 4 bases; bases with no gene match: 11.

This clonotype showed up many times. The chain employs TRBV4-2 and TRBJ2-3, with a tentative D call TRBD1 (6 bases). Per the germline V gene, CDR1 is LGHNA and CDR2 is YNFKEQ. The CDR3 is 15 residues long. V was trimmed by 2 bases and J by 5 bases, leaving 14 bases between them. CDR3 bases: TGTGCCAGCAGCCAACCCCGTTGGGGGCGAGATACGCAGTATTTT. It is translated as CASSQPRWGRDTQYF.

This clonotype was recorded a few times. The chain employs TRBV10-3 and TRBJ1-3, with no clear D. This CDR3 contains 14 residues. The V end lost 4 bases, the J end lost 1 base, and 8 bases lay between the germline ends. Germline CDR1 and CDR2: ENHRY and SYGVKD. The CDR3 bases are TGTGCCATCAGTGCAATCAATTCTGGAAACACCATATATTTT. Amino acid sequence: CAISAINSGNTIYF.

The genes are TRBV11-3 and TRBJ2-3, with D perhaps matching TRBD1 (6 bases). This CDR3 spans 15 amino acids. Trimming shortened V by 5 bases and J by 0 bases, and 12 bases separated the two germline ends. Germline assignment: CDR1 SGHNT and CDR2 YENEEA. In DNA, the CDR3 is TGTGCCAGCAGCGACGGGGACACTAGCACAGATACGCAGTATTTT. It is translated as CASSDGDTSTDTQYF.

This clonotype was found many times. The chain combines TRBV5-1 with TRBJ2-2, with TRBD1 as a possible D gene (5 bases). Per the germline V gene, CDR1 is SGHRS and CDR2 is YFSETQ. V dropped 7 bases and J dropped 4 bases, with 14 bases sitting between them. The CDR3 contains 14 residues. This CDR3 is CASELSGFTGELFF. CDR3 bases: TGCGCCAGCGAGCTATCAGGGTTCACCGGGGAGCTGTTTTTT. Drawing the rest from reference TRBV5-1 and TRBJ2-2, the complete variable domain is KAGVTQTPRYLIKTRGQQVTLSCSPISGHRSVSWYQQTPGQGLQFLFEYFSETQRNKGNFPGRFSGRQFSNSRSEMNVSTLELGDSALYLCASELSGFTGELFFGEGSRLTVL.

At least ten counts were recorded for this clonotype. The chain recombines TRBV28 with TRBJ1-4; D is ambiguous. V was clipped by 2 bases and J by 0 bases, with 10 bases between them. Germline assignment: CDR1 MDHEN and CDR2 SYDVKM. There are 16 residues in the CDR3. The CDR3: CASSLPGGSTNEKLFF. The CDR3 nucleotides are TGTGCCAGCAGTTTACCGGGCGGATCAACTAATGAAAAACTGTTTTTT.

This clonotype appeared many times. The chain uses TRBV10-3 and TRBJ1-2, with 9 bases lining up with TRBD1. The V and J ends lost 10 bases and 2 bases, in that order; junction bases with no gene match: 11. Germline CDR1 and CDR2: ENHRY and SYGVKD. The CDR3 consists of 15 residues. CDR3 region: CATHSGQGRNYGYTF. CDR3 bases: TGTGCCACCCACTCCGGACAGGGGAGGAACTATGGCTACACCTTC.

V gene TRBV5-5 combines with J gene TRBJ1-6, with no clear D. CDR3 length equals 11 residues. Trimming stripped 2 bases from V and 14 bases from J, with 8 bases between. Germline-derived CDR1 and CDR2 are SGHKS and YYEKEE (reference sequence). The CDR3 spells CASSFGVSLHF. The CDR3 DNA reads TGTGCCAGCAGCTTCGGGGTTTCCCTCCACTTT.

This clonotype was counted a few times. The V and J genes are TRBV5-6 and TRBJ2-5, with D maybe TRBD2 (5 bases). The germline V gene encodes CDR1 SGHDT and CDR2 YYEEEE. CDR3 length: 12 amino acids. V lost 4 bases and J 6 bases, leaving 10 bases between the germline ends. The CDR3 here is CASSRRFQTQYF. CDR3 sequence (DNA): TGTGCCAGCAGCCGGAGGTTTCAGACCCAGTACTTC.

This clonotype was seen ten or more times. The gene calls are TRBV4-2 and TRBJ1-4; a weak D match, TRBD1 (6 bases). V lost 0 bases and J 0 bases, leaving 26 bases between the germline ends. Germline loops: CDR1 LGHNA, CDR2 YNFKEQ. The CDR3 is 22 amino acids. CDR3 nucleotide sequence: TGTGCCAGCAGCCAAGACCTACCGGGCGGACAGCTTCTCCGGGCAACTAATGAAAAACTGTTTTTT. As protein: CASSQDLPGGQLLRATNEKLFF.

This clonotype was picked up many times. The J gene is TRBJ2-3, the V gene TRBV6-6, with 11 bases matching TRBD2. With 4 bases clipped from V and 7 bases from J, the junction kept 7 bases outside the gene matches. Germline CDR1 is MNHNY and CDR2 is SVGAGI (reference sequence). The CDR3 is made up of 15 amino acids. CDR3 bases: TGTGCCAGCAGTTCCTTAGCGGGGGGGCGTTATACGCAGTATTTT. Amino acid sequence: CASSSLAGGRYTQYF.

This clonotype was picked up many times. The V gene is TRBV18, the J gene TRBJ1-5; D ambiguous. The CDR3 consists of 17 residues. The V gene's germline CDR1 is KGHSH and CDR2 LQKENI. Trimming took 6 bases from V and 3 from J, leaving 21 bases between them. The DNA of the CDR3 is TGTGCCAGCTCCGCTCCCTCGGGAGGCAGCACCAATCAGCCCCAGCATTTT. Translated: CASSAPSGGSTNQPQHF.

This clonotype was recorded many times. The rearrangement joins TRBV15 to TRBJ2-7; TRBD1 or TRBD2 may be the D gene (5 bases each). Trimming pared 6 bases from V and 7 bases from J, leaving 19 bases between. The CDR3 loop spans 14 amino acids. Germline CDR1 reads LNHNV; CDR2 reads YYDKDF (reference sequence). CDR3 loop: CATRPGLLGQEQYF. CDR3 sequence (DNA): TGTGCCACCAGGCCGGGCCTACTAGGACAAGAGCAGTACTTC.

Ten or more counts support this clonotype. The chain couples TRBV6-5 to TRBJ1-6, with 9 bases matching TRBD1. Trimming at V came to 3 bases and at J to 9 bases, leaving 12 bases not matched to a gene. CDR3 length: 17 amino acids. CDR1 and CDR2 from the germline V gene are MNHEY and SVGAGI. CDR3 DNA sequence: TGTGCCAGCAGTTATTGGGTCCCGGGACAGGGTGGTTCACCCCTCCACTTT. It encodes CASSYWVPGQGGSPLHF.

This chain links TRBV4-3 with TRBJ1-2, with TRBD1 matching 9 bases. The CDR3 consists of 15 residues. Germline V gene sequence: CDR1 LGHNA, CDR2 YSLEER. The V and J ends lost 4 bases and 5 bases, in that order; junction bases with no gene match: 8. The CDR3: CASSRSTGTGYGYTF. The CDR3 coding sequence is TGCGCCAGCAGCCGATCGACCGGGACAGGGTATGGCTACACCTTC.

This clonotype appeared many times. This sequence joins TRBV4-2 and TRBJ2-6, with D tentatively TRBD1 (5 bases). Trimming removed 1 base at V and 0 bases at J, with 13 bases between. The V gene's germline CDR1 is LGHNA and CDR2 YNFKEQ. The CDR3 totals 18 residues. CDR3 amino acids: CASSQAPQGHSGANVLTF. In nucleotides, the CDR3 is TGTGCCAGCAGCCAAGCTCCCCAGGGCCACTCTGGGGCCAACGTCCTGACTTTC.

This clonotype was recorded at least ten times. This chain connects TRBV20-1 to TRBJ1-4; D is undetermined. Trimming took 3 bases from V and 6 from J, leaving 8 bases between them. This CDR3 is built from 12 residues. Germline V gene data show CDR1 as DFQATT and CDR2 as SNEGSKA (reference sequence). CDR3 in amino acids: CSASRTDEKLFF. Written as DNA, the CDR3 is TGCAGTGCTAGCCGGACGGATGAAAAACTGTTTTTT.

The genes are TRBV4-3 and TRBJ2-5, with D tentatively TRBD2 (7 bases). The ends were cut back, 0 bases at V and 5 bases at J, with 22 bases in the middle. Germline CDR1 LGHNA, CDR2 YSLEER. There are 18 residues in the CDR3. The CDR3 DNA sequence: TGCGCCAGCAGCCAAGATAGCTTTGCGGCGGGGGCCGGGGAGACCCAGTACTTC. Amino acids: CASSQDSFAAGAGETQYF.

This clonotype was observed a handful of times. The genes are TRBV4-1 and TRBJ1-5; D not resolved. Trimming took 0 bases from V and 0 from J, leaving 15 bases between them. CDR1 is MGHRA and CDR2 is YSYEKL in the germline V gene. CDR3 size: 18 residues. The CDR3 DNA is TGCGCCAGCAGCCAAGATGGGAGCTACTGGGATAGCAATCAGCCCCAGCATTTT. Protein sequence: CASSQDGSYWDSNQPQHF.

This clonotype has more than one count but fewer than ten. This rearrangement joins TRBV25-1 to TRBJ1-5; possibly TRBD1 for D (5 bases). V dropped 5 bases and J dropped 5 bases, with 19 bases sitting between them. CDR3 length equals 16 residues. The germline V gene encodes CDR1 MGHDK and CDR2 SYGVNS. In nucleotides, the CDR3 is TGTGCCAGCAGTCCTACGCGGGGGGGGTCGCATCAGCCCCAGCATTTT. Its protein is CASSPTRGGSHQPQHF.

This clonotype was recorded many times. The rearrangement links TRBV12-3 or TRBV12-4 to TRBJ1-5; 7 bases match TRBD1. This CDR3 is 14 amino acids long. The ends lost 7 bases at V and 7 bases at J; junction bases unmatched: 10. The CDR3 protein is CASTLYRGGQPQHF. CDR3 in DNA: TGTGCCAGCACCCTTTACAGGGGAGGCCAGCCCCAGCATTTT.

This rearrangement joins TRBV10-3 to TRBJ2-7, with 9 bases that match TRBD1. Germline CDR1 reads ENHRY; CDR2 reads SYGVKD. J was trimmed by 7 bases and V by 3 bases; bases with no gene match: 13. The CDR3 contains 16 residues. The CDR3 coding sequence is TGTGCCATCAGTGACAAAGCCGGGACAGGGTCAGGGGAGCAGTACTTC. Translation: CAISDKAGTGSGEQYF.

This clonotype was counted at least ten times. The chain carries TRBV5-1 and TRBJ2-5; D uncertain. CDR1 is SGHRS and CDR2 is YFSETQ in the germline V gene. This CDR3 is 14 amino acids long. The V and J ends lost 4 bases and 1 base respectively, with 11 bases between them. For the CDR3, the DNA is TGCGCCAGCAGCACGGGCCCAGGCCAAGAGACCCAGTACTTC. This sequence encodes CASSTGPGQETQYF.

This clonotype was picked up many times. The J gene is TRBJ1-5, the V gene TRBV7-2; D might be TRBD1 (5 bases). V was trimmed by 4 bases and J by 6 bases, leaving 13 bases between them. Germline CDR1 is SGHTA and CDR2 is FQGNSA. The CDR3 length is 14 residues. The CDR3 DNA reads TGTGCCAGCAGCTCCTCATCCGGGGGTCAGCCCCAGCATTTT. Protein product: CASSSSSGGQPQHF.

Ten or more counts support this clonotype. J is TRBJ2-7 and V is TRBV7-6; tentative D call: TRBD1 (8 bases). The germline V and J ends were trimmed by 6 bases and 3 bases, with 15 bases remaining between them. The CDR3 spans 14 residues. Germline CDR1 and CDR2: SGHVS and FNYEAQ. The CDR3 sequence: CASSQYRGGYEQYF. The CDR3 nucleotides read TGTGCCAGCAGTCAATACAGGGGGGGCTACGAGCAGTACTTC.